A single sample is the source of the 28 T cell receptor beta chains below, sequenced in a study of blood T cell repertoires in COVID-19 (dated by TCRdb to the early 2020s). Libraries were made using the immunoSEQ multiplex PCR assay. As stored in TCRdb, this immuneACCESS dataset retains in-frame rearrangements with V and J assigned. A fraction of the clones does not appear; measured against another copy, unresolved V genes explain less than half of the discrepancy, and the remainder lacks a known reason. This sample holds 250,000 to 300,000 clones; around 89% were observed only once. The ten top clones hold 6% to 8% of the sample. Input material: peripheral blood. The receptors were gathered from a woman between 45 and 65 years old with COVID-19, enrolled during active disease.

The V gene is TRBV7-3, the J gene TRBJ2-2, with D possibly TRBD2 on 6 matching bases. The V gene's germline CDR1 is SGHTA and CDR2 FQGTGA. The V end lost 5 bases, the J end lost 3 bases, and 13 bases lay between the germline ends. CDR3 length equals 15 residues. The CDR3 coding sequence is TGTGCCAGCAGCCGCGGGACGACTTACACCGGGGAGCTGTTTTTT. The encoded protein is CASSRGTTYTGELFF. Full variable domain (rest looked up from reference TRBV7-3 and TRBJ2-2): GAGVSQTPSNKVTEKGKYVELRCDPISGHTALYWYRQSLGQGPEFLIYFQGTGAADDSGLPNDRFFAVRPEGSVSTLKIQRTERGDSAVYLCASSRGTTYTGELFFGEGSRLTVL.

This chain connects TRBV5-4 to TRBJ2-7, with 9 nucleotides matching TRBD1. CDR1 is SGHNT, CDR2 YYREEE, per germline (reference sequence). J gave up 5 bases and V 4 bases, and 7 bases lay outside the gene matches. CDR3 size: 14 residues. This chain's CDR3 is CASSTRTGEDEQYF. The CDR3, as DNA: TGTGCCAGCAGCACGCGGACAGGGGAGGACGAGCAGTACTTC.

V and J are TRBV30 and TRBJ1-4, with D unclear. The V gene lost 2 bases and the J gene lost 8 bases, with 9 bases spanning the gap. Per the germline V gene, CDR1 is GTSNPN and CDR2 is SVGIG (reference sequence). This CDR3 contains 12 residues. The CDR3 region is CAWSQVGEKLFF. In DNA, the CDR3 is TGTGCCTGGAGTCAGGTTGGGGAAAAACTGTTTTTT.

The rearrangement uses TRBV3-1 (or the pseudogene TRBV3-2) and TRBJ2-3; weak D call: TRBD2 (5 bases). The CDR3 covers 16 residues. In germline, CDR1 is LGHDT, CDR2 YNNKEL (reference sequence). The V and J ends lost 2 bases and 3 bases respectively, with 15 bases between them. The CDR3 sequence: CASSQRATGRTDTQYF. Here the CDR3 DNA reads TGTGCCAGCAGCCAACGGGCCACGGGGAGAACAGATACGCAGTATTTT.

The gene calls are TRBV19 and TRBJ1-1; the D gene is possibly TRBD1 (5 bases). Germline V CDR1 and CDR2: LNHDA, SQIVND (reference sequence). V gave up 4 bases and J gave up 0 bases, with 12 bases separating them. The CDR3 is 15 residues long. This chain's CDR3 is CASSTQTVMNTEAFF. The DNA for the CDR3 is TGTGCCAGTAGTACACAGACAGTCATGAACACTGAAGCTTTCTTT.

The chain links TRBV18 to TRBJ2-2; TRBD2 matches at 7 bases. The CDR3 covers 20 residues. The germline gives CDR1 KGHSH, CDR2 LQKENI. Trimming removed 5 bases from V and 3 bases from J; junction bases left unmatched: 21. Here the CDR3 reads CASSSNTGRRPGRDTGELFF. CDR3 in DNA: TGTGCCAGCTCATCTAACACCGGGAGGCGGCCAGGGCGGGACACCGGGGAGCTGTTTTTT.

The CDR3 DNA reads as TGTGCCACCAGCAGAGGTTCGGACAGGGGGTCGAAGTACTTC. This sequence encodes CATSRGSDRGSKYF. The rearrangement uses TRBV15 and TRBJ2-4, with 10 bases identical to TRBD1. J lost 14 bases, V lost 1 base, and 8 bases had no gene match. CDR1 LNHNV and CDR2 YYDKDF come from the germline V gene (reference sequence). This CDR3 region has 14 residues.

In DNA form, the CDR3 reads TGTGCCAGCAGCTTACGGGACAGGGGTGGCTCCGGGGAGCTGTTTTTT. The encoded protein is CASSLRDRGGSGELFF. The J gene is TRBJ2-2, the V gene TRBV7-9; 10 nucleotides match TRBD1. The germline V gene has CDR1 SEHNR and CDR2 FQNEAQ (reference sequence). The CDR3 has 16 residues. V trimming: 2 bases; J trimming: 6 bases; junction bases outside the gene matches: 6.

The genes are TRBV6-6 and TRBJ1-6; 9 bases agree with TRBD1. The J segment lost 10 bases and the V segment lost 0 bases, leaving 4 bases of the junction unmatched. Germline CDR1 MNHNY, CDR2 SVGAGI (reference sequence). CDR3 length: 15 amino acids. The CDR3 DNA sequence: TGTGCCAGCAGTTACTCGACGGACAGGGGATCACCCCTCCACTTT. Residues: CASSYSTDRGSPLHF.

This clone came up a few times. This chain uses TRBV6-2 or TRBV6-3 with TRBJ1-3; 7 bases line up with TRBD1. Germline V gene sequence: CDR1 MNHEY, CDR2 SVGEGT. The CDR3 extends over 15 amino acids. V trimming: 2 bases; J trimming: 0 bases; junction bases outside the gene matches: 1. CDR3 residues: CASSYDRASGNTIYF. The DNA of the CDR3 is TGTGCCAGCAGTTACGACAGGGCCTCTGGAAACACCATATATTTT.

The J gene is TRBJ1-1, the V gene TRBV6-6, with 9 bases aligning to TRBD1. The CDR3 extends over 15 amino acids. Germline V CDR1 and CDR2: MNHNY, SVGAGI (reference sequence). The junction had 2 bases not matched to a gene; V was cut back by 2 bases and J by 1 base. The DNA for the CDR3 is TGTGCCAGCAGTTACCTACAGGGGGCGAACACTGAAGCTTTCTTT. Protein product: CASSYLQGANTEAFF.

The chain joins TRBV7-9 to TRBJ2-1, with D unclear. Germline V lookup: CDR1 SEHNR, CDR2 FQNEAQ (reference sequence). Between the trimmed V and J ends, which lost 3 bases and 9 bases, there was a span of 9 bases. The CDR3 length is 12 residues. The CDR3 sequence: CASSFFESEQFF. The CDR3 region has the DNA TGTGCCAGCAGCTTTTTCGAGAGTGAGCAGTTCTTC.

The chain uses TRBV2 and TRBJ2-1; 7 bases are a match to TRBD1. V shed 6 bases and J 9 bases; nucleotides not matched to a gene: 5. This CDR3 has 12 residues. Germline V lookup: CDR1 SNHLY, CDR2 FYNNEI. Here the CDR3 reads CASSTQGSEQFF. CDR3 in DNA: TGTGCCAGCAGCACACAGGGGAGTGAGCAGTTCTTC.

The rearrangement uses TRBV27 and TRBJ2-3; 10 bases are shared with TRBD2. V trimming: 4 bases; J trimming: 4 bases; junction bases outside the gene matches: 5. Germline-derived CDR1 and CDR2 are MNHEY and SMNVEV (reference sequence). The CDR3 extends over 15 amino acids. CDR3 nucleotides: TGTGCCAGCAGTTCCCTAGCGGGAGTAGCAGATACGCAGTATTTT. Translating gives CASSSLAGVADTQYF.

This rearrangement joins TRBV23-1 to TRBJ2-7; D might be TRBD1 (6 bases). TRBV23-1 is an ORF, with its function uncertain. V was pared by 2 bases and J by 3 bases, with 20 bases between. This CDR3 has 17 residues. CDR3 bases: TGCGCCAGCAGTCAAAAACCCTACCCCCGGACAGACTACGAGCAGTACTTC. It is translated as CASSQKPYPRTDYEQYF.

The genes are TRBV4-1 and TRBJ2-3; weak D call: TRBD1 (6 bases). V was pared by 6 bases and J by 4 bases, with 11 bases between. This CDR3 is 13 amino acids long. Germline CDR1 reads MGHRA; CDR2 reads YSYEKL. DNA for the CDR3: TGCGCCAGCAGTACCAGACAGGCAGATACGCAGTATTTT. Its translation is CASSTRQADTQYF.

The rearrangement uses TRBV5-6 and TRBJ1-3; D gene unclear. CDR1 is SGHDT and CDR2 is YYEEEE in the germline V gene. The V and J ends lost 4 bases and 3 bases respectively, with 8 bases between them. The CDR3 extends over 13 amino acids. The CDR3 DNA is TGTGCCAGCAGCCAGGTGTATGGAAACACCATATATTTT. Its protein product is CASSQVYGNTIYF.

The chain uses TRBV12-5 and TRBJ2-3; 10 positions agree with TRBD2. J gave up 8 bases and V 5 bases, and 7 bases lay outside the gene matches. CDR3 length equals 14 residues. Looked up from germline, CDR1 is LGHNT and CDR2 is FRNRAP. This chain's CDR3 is CASGGAGGPLTQYF. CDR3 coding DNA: TGTGCTAGTGGTGGAGCGGGAGGGCCCCTTACGCAGTATTTT. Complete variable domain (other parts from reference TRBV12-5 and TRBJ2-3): DARVTQTPRHKVTEMGQEVTMRCQPILGHNTVFWYRQTMMQGLELLAYFRNRAPLDDSGMPKDRFSAEMPDATLATLKIQPSEPRDSAVYFCASGGAGGPLTQYFGPGTRLTVL.

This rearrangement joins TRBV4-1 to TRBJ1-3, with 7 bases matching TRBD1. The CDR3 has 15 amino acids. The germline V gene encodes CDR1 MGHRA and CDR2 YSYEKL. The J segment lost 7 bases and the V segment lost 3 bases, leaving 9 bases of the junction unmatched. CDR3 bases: TGCGCCAGCAGCCAGGGAAGACAGGGAATGAACACCATATATTTT. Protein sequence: CASSQGRQGMNTIYF.

The DNA for the CDR3 is TGCGCCAGCAGCTTGGAGCCGGCGGGCCCCCCCGGGGAGCAGTTCTTC. Translating it yields CASSLEPAGPPGEQFF. This chain connects TRBV5-1 to TRBJ2-1, with D perhaps matching TRBD2 (5 bases). The length of the CDR3 is 16 residues. V gave up 0 bases and J gave up 10 bases, with 20 bases separating them. CDR1 is SGHRS, CDR2 YFSETQ, per germline.

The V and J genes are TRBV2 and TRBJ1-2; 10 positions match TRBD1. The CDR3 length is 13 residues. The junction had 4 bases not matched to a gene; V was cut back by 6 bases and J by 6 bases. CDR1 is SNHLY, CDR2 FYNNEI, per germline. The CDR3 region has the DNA TGTGCCAGCAGACCCGACAGGGGGCATGGCTACACCTTC. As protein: CASRPDRGHGYTF.

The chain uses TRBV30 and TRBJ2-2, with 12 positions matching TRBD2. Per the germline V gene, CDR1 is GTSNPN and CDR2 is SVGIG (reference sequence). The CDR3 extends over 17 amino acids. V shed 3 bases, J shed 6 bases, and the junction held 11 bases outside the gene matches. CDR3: CAWRSGELAGGAGELFF. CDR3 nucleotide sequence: TGTGCCTGGAGAAGTGGGGAACTAGCGGGAGGCGCCGGGGAGCTGTTTTTT.

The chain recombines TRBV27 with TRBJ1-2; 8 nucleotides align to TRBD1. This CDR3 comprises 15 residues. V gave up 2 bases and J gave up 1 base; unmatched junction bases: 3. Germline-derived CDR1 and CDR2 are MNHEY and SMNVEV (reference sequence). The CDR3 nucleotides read TGTGCCAGCAGTTTAAGAACAGGGGGTAACTATGGCTACACCTTC. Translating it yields CASSLRTGGNYGYTF.

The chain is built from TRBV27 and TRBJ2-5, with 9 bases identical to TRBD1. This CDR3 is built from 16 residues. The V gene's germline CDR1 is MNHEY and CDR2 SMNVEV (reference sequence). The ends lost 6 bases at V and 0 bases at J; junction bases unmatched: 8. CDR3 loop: CASRTRTGVYQETQYF. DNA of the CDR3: TGTGCCAGCAGAACTCGGACAGGGGTCTACCAAGAGACCCAGTACTTC.

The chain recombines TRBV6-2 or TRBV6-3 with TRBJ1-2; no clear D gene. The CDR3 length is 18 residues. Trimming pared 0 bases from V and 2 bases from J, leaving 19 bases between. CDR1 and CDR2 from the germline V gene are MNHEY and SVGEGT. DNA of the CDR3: TGTGCCAGCAGTTACTCTGCGAGTCTCAGACGGGGAAACTATGGCTACACCTTC. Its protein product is CASSYSASLRRGNYGYTF.

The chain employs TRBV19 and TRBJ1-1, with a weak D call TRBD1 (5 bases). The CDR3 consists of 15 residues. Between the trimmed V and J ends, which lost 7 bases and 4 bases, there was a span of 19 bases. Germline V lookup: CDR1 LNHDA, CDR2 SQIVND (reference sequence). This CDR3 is CASTEYSGGSTEAFF. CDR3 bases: TGTGCCAGTACTGAATACTCCGGGGGGAGCACTGAAGCTTTCTTT.

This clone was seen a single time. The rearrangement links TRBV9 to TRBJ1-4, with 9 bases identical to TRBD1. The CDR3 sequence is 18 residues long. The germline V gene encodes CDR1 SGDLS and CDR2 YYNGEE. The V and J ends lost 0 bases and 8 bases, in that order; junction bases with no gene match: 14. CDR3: CASSVGGQGGFVGEKLFF. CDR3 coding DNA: TGTGCCAGCAGCGTAGGGGGACAGGGTGGGTTTGTCGGAGAAAAACTGTTTTTT.

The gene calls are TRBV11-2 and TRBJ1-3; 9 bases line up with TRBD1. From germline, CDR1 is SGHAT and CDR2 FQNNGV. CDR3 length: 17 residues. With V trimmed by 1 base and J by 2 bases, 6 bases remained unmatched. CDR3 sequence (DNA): TGTGCCAGCAGCTTAGTTGTGGGACAGGGAGCTGGAAACACCATATATTTT. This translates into CASSLVVGQGAGNTIYF.